This TCR beta chain comes out of a study of cytomegalovirus exposure and HLA in healthy donors. General study points: Later analysis showed TCR association rates varying by HLA locus, highest for DRB1 and lowest for HLA-C. Researchers catalogued approximately 160 TCR beta chains as cytomegalovirus-associated.

With V trimmed by 6 bases and J by 5 bases, 7 bases remained unmatched. Germline loops: CDR1 ENHRY, CDR2 SYGVKD. CDR3 size: 14 residues. The PCR was carried out with 60 Vbeta primers and 13 Jbeta primers. Sequenced by immunoSEQ multiplex PCR; TCRdb stores in-frame clones only, minus some. The data show about 130,000 clones, with 74% seen just once and 3.5% to 5% held by the top ten. As to this clone: Its antigen remains unidentified.

This chain joins TRBV10-3 and TRBJ1-2; 9 bases map to TRBD1. The TCR was taken from a man aged 18 to 29 in good health and CMV-seropositive. Sequencing was done on a sample of PBMCs. The CDR3 DNA reads TGTGCCATCAGCAGGGACAGGGAGGGTTATGGCTACACCTTC. Translation gives CAISRDREGYGYTF.